A single sample is the source of the 24 T cell receptor beta chains below, sequenced in a study of OX40 agonist ivuxolimab in advanced cancers. Profiled with immunoSEQ multiplex PCR; TCRdb holds only in-frame clones, not every one. Among approximately 40,000 clones, about 91% were seen once, and the ten largest hold 20% to 30%. Sequences were derived from CD4+ or CD8+ T cells sorted from blood, sampled in a trial of the OX40 agonist ivuxolimab. These receptor sequences come from an adult with an advanced solid tumor such as melanoma, head and neck, liver or kidney cancer.

This clone was counted once. The rearrangement joins TRBV7-9 to TRBJ2-5; D gene ambiguous. Germline V CDR1 and CDR2: SEHNR, FQNEAQ (reference sequence). With 2 bases removed from V and 3 bases from J, the gap between germline ends came to 13 bases. This CDR3 is built from 15 residues. The DNA for the CDR3 is TGTGCCAGCAGCTTAAGGGCCCTTCCGAAAGAGACCCAGTACTTC. It is translated as CASSLRALPKETQYF.

The rearrangement uses TRBV7-6 and TRBJ2-3; 10 bases line up with TRBD2. This CDR3 has 14 amino acids. V lost 4 bases to trimming and J lost 6 bases; unmatched junction nucleotides: 4. The germline gives CDR1 SGHVS, CDR2 FNYEAQ. The CDR3 sequence is CASSWTSGSDTQYF. CDR3 DNA: TGTGCCAGCAGCTGGACTAGCGGTTCGGATACGCAGTATTTT.

The chain has TRBV7-9 and TRBJ2-2; 10 bases are a match to TRBD2. After removal of 4 bases from V and 7 bases from J, the junction contained 9 bases not matched to a gene. The CDR3 is 16 residues long. Per the germline V gene, CDR1 is SEHNR and CDR2 is FQNEAQ (reference sequence). The CDR3 sequence: CASSWTSGQRDGELFF. The CDR3 DNA follows: TGTGCCAGCAGCTGGACTAGCGGCCAGCGGGACGGGGAGCTGTTTTTT.

This chain joins TRBV28 and TRBJ2-7; weak D call: TRBD2 (6 bases). The CDR3 runs to 13 residues. Trimming cost V 4 bases and J 2 bases, with 9 bases left between them. Germline CDR1 is MDHEN and CDR2 is SYDVKM. In DNA, the CDR3 is TGTGCCAGCAGTTGGACTACCACCTACGAGCAGTACTTC. Its translation: CASSWTTTYEQYF.

The CDR3 loop reads CSVGTFSYEQYF. The CDR3 region has the DNA TGCAGCGTTGGGACATTCTCCTACGAGCAGTACTTC. This chain links TRBV29-1 with TRBJ2-7, with D maybe TRBD1 (5 bases). The CDR3 extends over 12 amino acids. V gave up 4 bases and J gave up 0 bases, with 7 bases separating them. Per germline, CDR1 SQVTM and CDR2 ANQGSEA.

Concerning this clone: Other DNA sequences in the same sample also yield this CDR3. This chain connects TRBV27 to TRBJ1-1; 7 positions match TRBD1. CDR3 length equals 13 residues. CDR1 is MNHEY and CDR2 is SMNVEV in the germline V gene (reference sequence). J was trimmed by 5 bases and V by 3 bases; bases with no gene match: 3. CDR3 coding DNA: TGTGCCAGCAGTTTGACAGGGAGGACTGAAGCTTTCTTT. This translates into CASSLTGRTEAFF.

The chain has TRBV10-3 and TRBJ2-1; D remains unclear. There are 13 residues in the CDR3. V was clipped by 4 bases and J by 8 bases, with 12 bases between them. Per germline, CDR1 ENHRY and CDR2 SYGVKD. DNA of the CDR3: TGTGCCATCAGTGCCTTTAAACCGGATGAGCAGTTCTTC. Protein: CAISAFKPDEQFF.

The chain recombines TRBV28 with TRBJ2-3; weak D call: TRBD1 (6 bases). V was pared by 6 bases and J by 4 bases, with 20 bases between. CDR1 and CDR2 (germline): MDHEN, SYDVKM. The CDR3 totals 16 residues. CDR3 loop: CASRPPRGMGPDTQYF. CDR3 nucleotide sequence: TGTGCCAGCAGACCCCCTAGGGGGATGGGCCCAGATACGCAGTATTTT.

The chain carries TRBV7-9 and TRBJ2-2; either TRBD1 or TRBD2 may fit D (5 bases each). Germline V lookup: CDR1 SEHNR, CDR2 FQNEAQ (reference sequence). V lost 2 bases, J lost 4 bases, and 14 bases lay in between. The CDR3 sequence is 16 residues long. CDR3 amino acids: CASSLLGTSGTGELFF. CDR3 DNA sequence: TGTGCCAGCAGCTTATTAGGGACCTCGGGCACCGGGGAGCTGTTTTTT.

The chain is built from TRBV11-3 and TRBJ2-7, with 11 bases matching TRBD1. Trimming removed 5 bases from V and 6 bases from J; junction bases left unmatched: 3. From germline, CDR1 is SGHNT and CDR2 YENEEA. The CDR3 totals 13 residues. CDR3 region: CASSEDRGREQYF. The CDR3 DNA follows: TGTGCCAGCAGCGAGGACAGGGGGCGCGAGCAGTACTTC.

The chain is built from TRBV6-6 and TRBJ2-7; perhaps TRBD1 as D (5 bases). V dropped 2 bases and J dropped 6 bases, with 14 bases sitting between them. CDR3 size: 14 residues. Per the germline V gene, CDR1 is MNHNY and CDR2 is SVGAGI (reference sequence). DNA for the CDR3: TGTGCCAGCAGTTACGTGGCAGGGAAAGTCGAGCAGTACTTC. Residues: CASSYVAGKVEQYF.

The chain links TRBV28 to TRBJ2-5; 11 bases align to TRBD2. The tail of the sequence fits TRBJ2-7 better, so the J call may be wrong. The CDR3 length is 15 residues. In germline, CDR1 is MDHEN, CDR2 SYDVKM. DNA of the CDR3: TGTGCCAGCAGTTTTGTCCCTAGCGGGAGGTACGAGCAGTACTTC. As protein: CASSFVPSGRYEQYF.

J is TRBJ2-1 and V is TRBV9; D may be TRBD1 (6 bases). The CDR3 totals 15 residues. The V gene lost 3 bases and the J gene lost 1 base, with 11 bases spanning the gap. Germline CDR1 SGDLS, CDR2 YYNGEE. The CDR3 reads CASSGVQGSYNEQFF. The CDR3 nucleotides are TGTGCCAGCAGCGGTGTACAGGGTTCCTACAATGAGCAGTTCTTC.

The chain is built from TRBV5-6 and TRBJ2-3; 9 positions agree with TRBD1. Germline loops: CDR1 SGHDT, CDR2 YYEEEE. This CDR3 contains 14 residues. Trimming at V came to 7 bases and at J to 2 bases, leaving 5 bases not matched to a gene. CDR3 sequence reads: CASGRQGVTDTQYF. DNA of the CDR3: TGTGCCAGCGGAAGACAGGGGGTCACAGATACGCAGTATTTT.

The V gene is TRBV6-5, the J gene TRBJ2-3; D is unresolved. The V end lost 2 bases, the J end lost 2 bases, and 8 bases lay between the germline ends. Germline assignment: CDR1 MNHEY and CDR2 SVGAGI. The CDR3 has 14 residues. CDR3 nucleotide sequence: TGTGCCAGCAGTTACCAGCGAACCACAGATACGCAGTATTTT. This encodes CASSYQRTTDTQYF.

V is TRBV28 and J is TRBJ2-3, with a possible D match to TRBD1 (5 bases). The CDR3 spans 14 residues. Germline V gene data show CDR1 as MDHEN and CDR2 as SYDVKM. V was trimmed by 8 bases and J by 4 bases, leaving 16 bases between them. DNA for the CDR3: TGTGCCAGCTCCCTTGGGGCAGCCGCAGATACGCAGTATTTT. This encodes CASSLGAAADTQYF.

The chain recombines TRBV7-6 with TRBJ2-3; unclear D gene. This CDR3 region has 13 residues. V dropped 1 base and J dropped 3 bases, with 5 bases sitting between them. Germline V gene data show CDR1 as SGHVS and CDR2 as FNYEAQ. CDR3 residues: CASSLEQTDTQYF. CDR3 DNA: TGTGCCAGCAGCTTAGAACAGACAGATACGCAGTATTTT.

The V and J genes are TRBV4-1 and TRBJ2-3; tentative D call: TRBD2 (6 bases). Looked up from germline, CDR1 is MGHRA and CDR2 is YSYEKL. Between the trimmed V and J ends, which lost 1 base and 1 base, there was a span of 12 bases. The CDR3 consists of 16 residues. The CDR3 sequence is CASSQASGTRTDTQYF. The CDR3 DNA is TGCGCCAGCAGCCAAGCTTCCGGGACTCGCACAGATACGCAGTATTTT.

The CDR3 DNA sequence: TGTGCCACCGGACTAGCGGGGGACAATGAGCAGTTCTTC. Its translation: CATGLAGDNEQFF. The chain combines TRBV10-3 with TRBJ2-1; 13 bases fit TRBD2. The CDR3 totals 13 residues. Germline trimming cut 10 bases from V and 5 bases from J; bases unmatched to any gene: 2. The V gene's germline CDR1 is ENHRY and CDR2 SYGVKD.

The chain uses TRBV28 and TRBJ2-1; D remains ambiguous. There are 13 residues in the CDR3. V lost 3 bases and J lost 3, with 6 bases in between. The V gene's germline CDR1 is MDHEN and CDR2 SYDVKM. The CDR3 sequence: CASSFDHYNEQFF. CDR3 DNA: TGTGCCAGCAGTTTTGACCACTACAATGAGCAGTTCTTC.

The genes are TRBV27 and TRBJ2-1; 11 bases map to TRBD2. J gave up 4 bases and V 6 bases, and 5 bases lay outside the gene matches. Germline CDR1 is MNHEY and CDR2 is SMNVEV (reference sequence). The CDR3 covers 15 residues. The CDR3 DNA follows: TGTGCCAGCAGCAGCCTAGCGGGAGGATACAATGAGCAGTTCTTC. Translating gives CASSSLAGGYNEQFF.

The J gene is TRBJ2-7, the V gene TRBV28; 7 positions match TRBD2. Looked up from germline, CDR1 is MDHEN and CDR2 is SYDVKM. The CDR3 contains 14 residues. V shed 4 bases and J 0 bases; nucleotides not matched to a gene: 3. CDR3 nucleotide sequence: TGTGCCAGCAGTTCAGCGGGGAGCTCCTACGAGCAGTACTTC. Its protein product is CASSSAGSSYEQYF.

The chain couples TRBV28 to TRBJ1-3, with a weak D call TRBD1 (5 bases). V dropped 4 bases and J dropped 0 bases, with 13 bases sitting between them. Germline loops: CDR1 MDHEN, CDR2 SYDVKM. The CDR3 consists of 16 residues. The CDR3 loop reads CASSYSRASSGNTIYF. DNA of the CDR3: TGTGCCAGCAGTTACTCCAGGGCCTCCTCTGGAAACACCATATATTTT.

The V and J genes are TRBV2 and TRBJ2-7; D is perhaps TRBD2 (6 bases). The CDR3 spans 15 residues. Germline V gene data show CDR1 as SNHLY and CDR2 as FYNNEI. V lost 8 bases, J lost 3 bases, and 20 bases lay in between. CDR3 amino acids: CASLPKAGSIYEQYF. CDR3 DNA sequence: TGTGCCAGCCTACCCAAAGCGGGTTCCATCTACGAGCAGTACTTC.